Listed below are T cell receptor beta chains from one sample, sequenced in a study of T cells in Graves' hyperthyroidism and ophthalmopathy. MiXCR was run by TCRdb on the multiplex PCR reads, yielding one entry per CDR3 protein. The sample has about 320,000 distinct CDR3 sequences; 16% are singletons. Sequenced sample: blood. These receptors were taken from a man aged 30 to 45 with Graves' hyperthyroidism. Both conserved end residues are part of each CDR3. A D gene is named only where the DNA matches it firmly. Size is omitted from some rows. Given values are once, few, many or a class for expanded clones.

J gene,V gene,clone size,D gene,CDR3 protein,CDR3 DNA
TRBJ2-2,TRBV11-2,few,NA,CASSLVVNTGELFF,TGTGCCAGCAGCTTAGTAGTAAACACCGGGGAGCTGTTTTTT
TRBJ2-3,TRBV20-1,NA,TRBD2,CSARWIAGASDTQYF,TGCAGTGCTAGATGGATAGCGGGAGCATCAGATACGCAGTATTTT
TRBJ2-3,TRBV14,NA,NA,CASSQEAPDTQYF,TGTGCCAGCAGCCAAGAGGCACCAGATACGCAGTATTTT
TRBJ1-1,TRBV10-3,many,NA,CAISESGRGTEAFF,TGTGCCATCAGTGAGTCGGGCAGGGGCACTGAAGCTTTCTTT
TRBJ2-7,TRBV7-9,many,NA,CASSRFIAAEQYF,TGTGCCAGCAGCCGCTTCATAGCGGCGGAGCAGTACTTC
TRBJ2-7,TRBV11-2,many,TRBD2,CASRVLAGGPSHEQYF,TGTGCCAGCAGAGTTCTAGCGGGAGGGCCTAGTCACGAGCAGTACTTC
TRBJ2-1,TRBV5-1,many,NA,CASSPGPGNNEQFF,TGCGCCAGCAGCCCAGGGCCAGGGAACAATGAGCAGTTCTTC
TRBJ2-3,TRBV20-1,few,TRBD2,CSASIPGGRTDTQYF,TGCAGTGCTAGTATCCCGGGAGGACGCACAGATACGCAGTATTTT
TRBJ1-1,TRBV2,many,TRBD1,CASRGQGASAFF,TGTGCCAGCAGAGGACAGGGGGCATCGGCTTTCTTT
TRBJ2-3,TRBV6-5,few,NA,CASSYYRAPSTDTQYF,TGTGCCAGCAGTTACTACCGGGCTCCGAGCACAGATACGCAGTATTTT
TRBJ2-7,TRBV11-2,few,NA,CASSSLTGDYEQYF,TGTGCCAGCAGCTCTTTGACAGGTGACTACGAGCAGTACTTC
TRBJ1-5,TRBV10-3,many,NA,CAISESEGRNQPQHF,TGTGCCATCAGTGAGTCGGAGGGCAGGAATCAGCCCCAGCATTTT
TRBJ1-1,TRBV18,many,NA,CASSPMNQGAYTEAFF,TGTGCCAGCTCACCAATGAATCAGGGTGCGTACACTGAAGCTTTCTTT
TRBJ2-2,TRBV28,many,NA,CASSSGSATGELFF,TGTGCCAGCAGTTCGGGGTCGGCCACCGGGGAGCTGTTTTTT
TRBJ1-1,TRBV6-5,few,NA,CASSYQPGKLNTEAFF,TGTGCCAGCAGTTACCAGCCAGGGAAATTGAACACTGAAGCTTTCTTT
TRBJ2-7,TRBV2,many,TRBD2,CASSEALAGGHYEQYF,TGTGCCAGCAGTGAAGCGCTGGCGGGAGGGCATTACGAGCAGTACTTC
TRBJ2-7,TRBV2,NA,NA,CASSGFRDDNYEQYF,TGTGCCAGCAGTGGATTCCGGGACGATAACTACGAGCAGTACTTC
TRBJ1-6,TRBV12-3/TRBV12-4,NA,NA,CASSLSSPLHF,TGTGCCAGCAGTTTAAGCTCACCCCTCCACTTT
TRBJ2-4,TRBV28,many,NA,CASSLNRGIQYF,TGTGCCAGCAGTTTAAACAGAGGCATTCAGTACTTC
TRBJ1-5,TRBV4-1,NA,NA,CASSQRDNSNQPQHF,TGCGCCAGCAGCCAAAGGGACAATAGCAATCAGCCCCAGCATTTT
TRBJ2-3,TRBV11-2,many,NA,CVSALQSDTQYF,TGTGTCAGCGCCCTACAGTCAGATACGCAGTATTTT
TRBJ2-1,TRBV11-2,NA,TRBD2,CASSLQTSGRNDEQFF,TGTGCCAGCAGCCTACAGACTAGCGGGAGAAATGATGAGCAGTTCTTC
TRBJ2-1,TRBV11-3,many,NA,CASGVRDEQFF,TGTGCCAGCGGCGTACGGGATGAGCAGTTCTTC
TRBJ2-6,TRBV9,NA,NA,CASSPSYLAPWANVLTF,TGTGCCAGCAGCCCCTCGTATTTGGCCCCCTGGGCCAACGTCCTGACTTTC
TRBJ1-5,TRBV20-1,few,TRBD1,CSAMRQTGEGWPQHF,TGCAGTGCTATGAGACAGACAGGGGAAGGATGGCCCCAGCATTTT
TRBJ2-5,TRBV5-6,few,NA,CASSLFSGLYQETQYF,TGTGCCAGCAGCTTGTTTTCGGGGTTGTACCAAGAGACCCAGTACTTC
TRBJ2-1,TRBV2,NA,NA,CASSVDLISYNEQFF,TGTGCCAGCAGCGTGGACTTGATCTCCTACAATGAGCAGTTCTTC
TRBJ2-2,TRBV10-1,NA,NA,CASGSTNTGELFF,TGCGCCAGCGGGAGCACTAACACCGGGGAGCTGTTTTTT
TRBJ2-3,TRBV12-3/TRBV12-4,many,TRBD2,CASTRTSGRGDTQYF,TGTGCCAGCACCAGGACTAGCGGGAGGGGAGATACGCAGTATTTT
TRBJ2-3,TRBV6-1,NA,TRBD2,CASRHVSAGGTDTQYF,TGTGCCAGCAGGCACGTCTCAGCGGGAGGCACAGATACGCAGTATTTT
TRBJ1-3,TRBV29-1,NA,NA,CSVGHRGGNTIYF,TGCAGCGTTGGGCATCGGGGAGGAAACACCATATATTTT
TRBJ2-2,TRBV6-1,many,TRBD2,CASSPLGLAGVTGELFF,TGTGCCAGCAGCCCCCTGGGACTAGCGGGAGTAACCGGGGAGCTGTTTTTT
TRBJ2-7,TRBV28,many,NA,CASSFGRGTYEQYF,TGTGCCAGCAGCTTCGGCCGGGGTACCTACGAGCAGTACTTC
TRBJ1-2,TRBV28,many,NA,CASSPRALAGGYTF,TGTGCCAGCAGTCCCCGGGCCCTGGCGGGAGGCTACACCTTC
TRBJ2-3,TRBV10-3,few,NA,CAISESGADTQYF,TGTGCCATCAGTGAGTCGGGCGCAGATACGCAGTATTTT
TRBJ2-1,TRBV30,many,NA,CAWSVRDEQFF,TGTGCCTGGAGTGTACGAGATGAGCAGTTCTTC
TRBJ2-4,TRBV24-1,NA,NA,CATSDPGHGDIQYF,TGTGCCACCAGTGACCCTGGACATGGCGACATTCAGTACTTC
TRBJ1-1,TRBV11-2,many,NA,CASSKTGTPGTEAFF,TGTGCCAGCAGTAAGACCGGGACACCAGGCACTGAAGCTTTCTTT
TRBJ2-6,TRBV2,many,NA,CASSPASGANVLTF,TGTGCCAGCAGCCCAGCCTCTGGGGCCAACGTCCTGACTTTC
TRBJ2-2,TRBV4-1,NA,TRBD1,CASSRNSGQGATGELFF,TGCGCCAGCAGCCGGAACTCGGGACAGGGGGCAACCGGGGAGCTGTTTTTT